The 7 T cell receptor beta chains given below trace back to one sample, sequenced in a study of radiotherapy plus CTLA-4 blockade in lung cancer. Repertoires were generated with immunoSEQ multiplex PCR, while TCRdb's copy carries only in-frame clones and drops some. The repertoire consists of more than 50,000 clones, with roughly three quarters occurring once and the leading ten covering about 3.1%. Material: peripheral blood, obtained from a patient treated with radiotherapy plus ipilimumab. These receptors came from a human donor with non-small cell lung cancer who had a complete response to radiotherapy plus ipilimumab.

The genes are TRBV6-5 and TRBJ2-7; 10 bases line up with TRBD2. V dropped 5 bases and J dropped 0; count of bases not matched to a gene: 4. Germline V gene sequence: CDR1 MNHEY, CDR2 SVGAGI. The CDR3 length is 15 residues. CDR3 nucleotides: TGTGCCAGCAGTATCGGACTAGCGGCCTCCTACGAGCAGTACTTC. It specifies CASSIGLAASYEQYF.

The rearrangement joins TRBV14 to TRBJ2-3; D gene uncertain. From germline, CDR1 is SGHDN and CDR2 FVKESK. The CDR3 contains 11 residues. V lost 5 bases, J lost 2 bases, and 2 bases lay in between. The CDR3: CASSYTDTQYF. The CDR3 DNA sequence: TGTGCCAGCAGCTACACAGATACGCAGTATTTT.

V gene TRBV15 combines with J gene TRBJ2-1; 8 bases are shared with TRBD2. J lost 9 bases, V lost 5 bases, and 12 bases had no gene match. The CDR3 is 15 residues long. Looked up from germline, CDR1 is LNHNV and CDR2 is YYDKDF (reference sequence). CDR3 region: CATSRTSGTRSEQFF. CDR3 sequence (DNA): TGTGCCACCAGCCGAACTTCCGGGACTAGGAGTGAGCAGTTCTTC.

This clone was seen a few times. J is TRBJ1-1 and V is TRBV28; maybe TRBD1 (5 bases). Trimming took 4 bases from V and 8 from J, leaving 14 bases between them. CDR1 and CDR2 from the germline V gene are MDHEN and SYDVKM. This CDR3 spans 13 amino acids. In DNA, the CDR3 is TGTGCCAGCAGTTCGGGGGGGATCCCCGAAGCTTTCTTT. Amino acids: CASSSGGIPEAFF.

The chain uses TRBV30 and TRBJ2-7, with 7 bases that match TRBD2. This CDR3 comprises 15 residues. Germline CDR1 is GTSNPN and CDR2 is SVGIG (reference sequence). J was trimmed by 7 bases and V by 3 bases; bases with no gene match: 15. CDR3 coding DNA: TGTGCCTGGAGATACCCGGGACGGGGGGTAGGTGAGCAGTACTTC. This encodes CAWRYPGRGVGEQYF.

The rearrangement joins TRBV9 to TRBJ2-2, with D possibly TRBD2 on 6 matching bases. In germline, CDR1 is SGDLS, CDR2 YYNGEE. V lost 6 bases, J lost 0 bases, and 15 bases lay in between. The CDR3 sequence is 16 residues long. CDR3 loop: CASNPGSGANTGELFF. In DNA form, the CDR3 reads TGTGCCAGCAACCCCGGGAGTGGGGCGAACACCGGGGAGCTGTTTTTT.

The CDR3 DNA is TGTGCCAGCAGCTCGAAACAGGGGGTTAACTATGGCTACACCTTC. It yields the protein CASSSKQGVNYGYTF. The chain links TRBV7-6 to TRBJ1-2; 8 positions match TRBD1. The length of the CDR3 is 15 residues. Losses at the gene ends were 4 bases for V and 1 base for J; bases not matched to a gene: 5. Germline V gene sequence: CDR1 SGHVS, CDR2 FNYEAQ.